The clone carrying this T cell receptor beta chain has a count of ten or more. As yet, its antigen is unknown. With RNA at 10%, 30% or 50%, naive CD8 libraries came from roughly 20,000 to 1,000,000 sorted cells. The authors gated naive CD8 T cells as CD8+CD4-CCR7+CD45RA+ for sorting. This specimen comes from a study of molecular identifiers for immune sequencing clone quantification. Bulk TCR libraries were made with methods that had been previously described and with listed TCR primers. TCRdb ran MiXCR on the PCR reads and lists one entry per CDR3 protein. This table has nearly 55,000 distinct CDR3 sequences, approximately 34% appearing once. The CDR3 contains 19 residues. Deletions cut 3 bases from V and 8 bases from J, with 29 bases between. Study-wide results and limits: Molecules of identical TCR sharing a barcode could underestimate highly expanded clone sizes.

The source is a human donor in good health. Some libraries in this study had Jurkat cell RNA spiked in. The rearrangement uses TRBV12-3 or TRBV12-4 and TRBJ2-4; D is possibly TRBD2 (6 bases). The sample consisted of naive CD8+ T cells from blood, with Jurkat cell RNA spiked in. Subset noted: FACS-sorted CD8+CD4-CCR7+CD45RA+ naive T cells. This CDR3 reads CASSFGGTRATEAADIQYF. CDR3 in DNA: TGTGCCAGCAGTTTTGGAGGGACCAGGGCTACGGAGGCCGCAGACATTCAGTACTTC.